These 29 T cell receptor beta chains originate from one sample sequenced in a study of patients and donors after allogeneic stem cell transplantation. Using its own MiXCR run on the RT-PCR reads, TCRdb lists one record per CDR3 protein. The sample shows hundreds of thousands of distinct CDR3 sequences, roughly 17% of them seen only once. Sequenced sample: blood, either unsorted or a sorted T cell fraction (not recorded which). Receptor source: a human donor who was either an allogeneic HSCT recipient or a stem cell or donor lymphocyte infusion donor (not recorded which). It is not recorded whose cells these are; they may come from a transplant donor.

The chain uses TRBV5-1 and TRBJ2-5; 12 bases are a match to TRBD2. V shed 1 base, J shed 5 bases, and the junction held 6 bases outside the gene matches. The CDR3 loop spans 16 amino acids. Germline CDR1 and CDR2: SGHRS and YFSETQ. The CDR3 DNA reads as TGCGCCAGCAGCTTGACACCCCTAGCGGGGGGGGAGACCCAGTACTTC. Amino acid sequence: CASSLTPLAGGETQYF. Full variable domain (missing parts from reference TRBV5-1 and TRBJ2-5): KAGVTQTPRYLIKTRGQQVTLSCSPISGHRSVSWYQQTPGQGLQFLFEYFSETQRNKGNFPGRFSGRQFSNSRSEMNVSTLELGDSALYLCASSLTPLAGGETQYFGPGTRLLVL.

V and J are TRBV9 and TRBJ2-5; D unclear. Trimming shortened V by 0 bases and J by 2 bases, and 11 bases separated the two germline ends. Germline V CDR1 and CDR2: SGDLS, YYNGEE. There are 15 residues in the CDR3. CDR3 coding DNA: TGTGCCAGCAGCGTAGAGCCATCCAAGCAAGAGACCCAGTACTTC. Translated, it gives CASSVEPSKQETQYF.

The chain couples TRBV24-1 to TRBJ2-7, with a weak D call TRBD2 (5 bases). Trimming took off 4 bases at V and 1 base at J, with 7 bases between the two ends. CDR3 length equals 13 residues. Germline-derived CDR1 and CDR2 are KGHDR and SFDVKD. CDR3: CATSEGLSYEQYF. The CDR3 coding sequence is TGTGCCACCAGTGAAGGACTTTCCTACGAGCAGTACTTC.

A few counts support this clonotype. This chain links TRBV29-1 with TRBJ2-3; D is unresolved. With 1 base removed from V and 5 bases from J, the gap between germline ends came to 4 bases. Germline V CDR1 and CDR2: SQVTM, ANQGSEA. CDR3 length: 11 residues. The CDR3 here is CSVEGLDTQYF. The CDR3 coding sequence is TGCAGCGTTGAAGGGTTAGATACGCAGTATTTT.

This chain links TRBV9 with TRBJ1-6, with TRBD1 matching over 8 bases. V shed 2 bases, J shed 7 bases, and the junction held 2 bases outside the gene matches. The CDR3 contains 14 residues. CDR1 is SGDLS, CDR2 YYNGEE, per germline. CDR3 amino acids: CASSVRGRNSPLHF. The CDR3 DNA reads TGTGCCAGCAGCGTCAGGGGGCGGAATTCACCCCTCCACTTT.

This clonotype was counted only a few times. Germline is not matched at one junction end, which may reflect a read error. The chain carries TRBV7-9 and TRBJ1-5; a possible D gene is TRBD1 (5 bases). This CDR3 contains 15 residues. The germline V gene has CDR1 SEHNR and CDR2 FQNEAQ (reference sequence). The CDR3 DNA reads TGTTCCAGCAGCCCTTTAAGGGACAGCAATCAGCCCCAGCATTTT. It translates to CSSSPLRDSNQPQHF.

This chain uses TRBV11-3 with TRBJ2-3; D remains unclear. Germline CDR1 is SGHNT and CDR2 is YENEEA. The CDR3 contains 11 residues. V lost 3 bases, J lost 14 bases, and 12 bases lay in between. The CDR3 DNA reads as TGTGCCAGCAGCTTTGGCTGGGCGGCGTATTTT. This codes for CASSFGWAAYF.

The rearrangement uses TRBV7-9 and TRBJ2-1; D remains ambiguous. Germline V lookup: CDR1 SEHNR, CDR2 FQNEAQ (reference sequence). The CDR3 spans 13 residues. Between the trimmed V and J ends, which lost 5 bases and 8 bases, there was a span of 13 bases. This CDR3 is CASSDFRGDEQFF. CDR3 DNA: TGTGCCAGCAGCGACTTTAGAGGCGATGAGCAGTTCTTC. The entire variable domain, with the rest obtained from reference TRBV7-9 and TRBJ2-1, is as follows: DTGVSQNPRHKITKRGQNVTFRCDPISEHNRLYWYRQTLGQGPEFLTYFQNEAQLEKSRLLSDRFSAERPKGSFSTLEIQRTEQGDSAMYLCASSDFRGDEQFFGPGTRLTVL.

This chain connects TRBV29-1 to TRBJ2-1; 10 nucleotides agree with TRBD2. CDR1 SQVTM and CDR2 ANQGSEA come from the germline V gene. The CDR3 runs to 14 residues. The V and J ends lost 4 bases and 5 bases, in that order; junction bases with no gene match: 5. In nucleotides, the CDR3 is TGCAGCGTTGCTGGACTAGCGGCGGACAATGAGCAGTTCTTC. Protein: CSVAGLAADNEQFF.

This clonotype came up many times. This chain links TRBV10-3 with TRBJ1-5; D might be TRBD1 (5 bases). CDR1 is ENHRY, CDR2 SYGVKD, per germline. The V gene lost 4 bases and the J gene lost 7 bases, with 8 bases spanning the gap. This CDR3 is built from 12 residues. For the CDR3, the DNA is TGTGCCATCAGTGCGGGGCGGCAGCCCCAGCATTTT. Protein product: CAISAGRQPQHF.

This chain uses TRBV5-5 with TRBJ2-2; D is perhaps TRBD1 (6 bases). V was cut by 4 bases and J by 1 base, with 17 bases left in between. CDR1 and CDR2 (germline): SGHKS, YYEKEE (reference sequence). The length of the CDR3 is 17 residues. This CDR3 reads CASSAHARGQNTGELFF. Here the CDR3 DNA reads TGTGCCAGCAGCGCGCATGCCAGGGGTCAGAACACCGGGGAGCTGTTTTTT.

This chain links TRBV20-1 with TRBJ2-1, with D possibly being TRBD2 (5 bases). Germline V lookup: CDR1 DFQATT, CDR2 SNEGSKA (reference sequence). The CDR3 runs 16 residues. With 5 bases removed from V and 1 base from J, the gap between germline ends came to 18 bases. For the CDR3, the DNA is TGCAGTGCTCGGTGGGAGAACCGCCCTTCCTACAATGAGCAGTTCTTC. This translates into CSARWENRPSYNEQFF.

V gene TRBV7-3 combines with J gene TRBJ2-3; D is possibly TRBD2 (6 bases). The length of the CDR3 is 15 residues. From germline, CDR1 is SGHTA and CDR2 FQGTGA. The ends were cut back, 3 bases at V and 2 bases at J, with 12 bases in the middle. The CDR3 protein is CASSLGTSVTDTQYF. CDR3 in DNA: TGTGCCAGCAGCTTGGGGACTTCCGTCACAGATACGCAGTATTTT.

This clonotype was picked up a small number of times. The gene calls are TRBV7-2 and TRBJ1-5; D gene uncertain. Germline CDR1 is SGHTA and CDR2 is FQGNSA. Trimming stripped 3 bases from V and 4 bases from J, with 7 bases between. This CDR3 has 13 amino acids. CDR3 region: CASSFQSNQPQHF. The CDR3 DNA is TGTGCCAGCAGCTTCCAGTCAAATCAGCCCCAGCATTTT.

This clonotype was recorded a few times. The chain carries TRBV5-4 and TRBJ1-4, with no clear D. Trimming left V 2 bases short and J 0 bases short, with 8 bases between. From germline, CDR1 is SGHNT and CDR2 YYREEE (reference sequence). This CDR3 comprises 15 residues. CDR3 bases: TGTGCCAGCAGCTTAGACACCGCAACTAATGAAAAACTGTTTTTT. This codes for CASSLDTATNEKLFF. Based on the CDR3 plus reference TRBV5-4 and TRBJ1-4, the full variable domain is ETGVTQSPTHLIKTRGQQVTLRCSSQSGHNTVSWYQQALGQGPQFIFQYYREEENGRGNFPPRFSGLQFPNYSSELNVNALELDDSALYLCASSLDTATNEKLFFGSGTQLSVL.

The chain employs TRBV6-6 and TRBJ2-7; D is possibly TRBD1 or TRBD2 (5 bases each). This CDR3 is built from 11 residues. V lost 8 bases, J lost 5 bases, and 10 bases lay in between. The germline V gene encodes CDR1 MNHNY and CDR2 SVGAGI (reference sequence). The DNA for the CDR3 is TGTGCCAGCGGCCGGGACCACGAGCAGTACTTC. Residues: CASGRDHEQYF.

There are many counts of this clonotype. This sequence joins TRBV3-1 and TRBJ1-2; D ambiguous. Per the germline V gene, CDR1 is LGHDT and CDR2 is YNNKEL (reference sequence). The CDR3 is 13 amino acids. V lost 5 bases, J lost 2 bases, and 9 bases lay in between. CDR3 loop: CASSETLNYGYTF. The CDR3 DNA is TGTGCCAGCAGCGAGACCCTAAACTATGGCTACACCTTC.

This chain uses TRBV5-1 with TRBJ2-5; possibly TRBD2 for D (5 bases). Germline V gene lookup returns CDR1 SGHRS and CDR2 YFSETQ. This CDR3 is built from 14 residues. Trimming shortened V by 0 bases and J by 4 bases, and 10 bases separated the two germline ends. In DNA form, the CDR3 reads TGCGCCAGCAGCTTGGGGAGGAATCCAGAGACCCAGTACTTC. Translation gives CASSLGRNPETQYF.

The chain couples TRBV7-9 to TRBJ1-5, with a tentative D call TRBD1 (6 bases). Germline values: CDR1 SEHNR, CDR2 FQNEAQ (reference sequence). CDR3 length: 15 residues. Trimming left V 5 bases short and J 5 bases short, with 16 bases between. As DNA, the CDR3 is TGTGCCAGCAGCAACCCCCGGGACAACCATCAGCCCCAGCATTTT. This codes for CASSNPRDNHQPQHF.

The chain employs TRBV10-3 and TRBJ2-7, with D unclear. Germline V gene sequence: CDR1 ENHRY, CDR2 SYGVKD. V was trimmed by 3 bases and J by 6 bases, leaving 18 bases between them. This CDR3 spans 15 amino acids. The CDR3 region has the DNA TGTGCCATCAGTGAAACCGCGGACCTGAGTGGCGAGCAGTACTTC. Amino acids: CAISETADLSGEQYF.

The V call is TRBV5-1, the J call TRBJ2-2; TRBD2 aligns across 9 bases. Per germline, CDR1 SGHRS and CDR2 YFSETQ. V trimming: 5 bases; J trimming: 4 bases; junction bases outside the gene matches: 6. The CDR3 extends over 15 amino acids. The CDR3 DNA reads as TGCGCCAGCAGATTTCTAGCGGGAACCACCGGGGAGCTGTTTTTT. Encoded protein: CASRFLAGTTGELFF.

This clonotype was observed a few times. The chain carries TRBV7-2 and TRBJ2-2; TRBD2 matches at 15 bases. Trimming took 4 bases from V and 6 from J; bases not matched to a gene: 3. This CDR3 is 16 amino acids long. Per the germline V gene, CDR1 is SGHTA and CDR2 is FQGNSA. The CDR3 sequence: CASSSRTSGGAGELFF. The CDR3 nucleotides are TGTGCCAGCAGCTCCAGGACTAGCGGGGGGGCCGGGGAGCTGTTTTTT.

Only a few counts were recorded for this clonotype. The chain employs TRBV6-1 and TRBJ1-1; possibly TRBD1 for D (5 bases). The germline gives CDR1 MNHNS, CDR2 SASEGT. The V end lost 7 bases, the J end lost 1 base, and 13 bases lay between the germline ends. CDR3 length: 14 amino acids. This CDR3 reads CASTPGLSNTEAFF. CDR3 in DNA: TGTGCCAGCACCCCGGGACTTTCGAACACTGAAGCTTTCTTT.

The chain couples TRBV9 to TRBJ1-4; 7 positions match TRBD1. Germline V gene lookup returns CDR1 SGDLS and CDR2 YYNGEE. This CDR3 is built from 14 residues. J gave up 7 bases and V 5 bases, and 8 bases lay outside the gene matches. The CDR3 nucleotides read TGTGCCAGCAGTCCCGGGACAGCCCGTGAAAAACTGTTTTTT. This encodes CASSPGTAREKLFF.

The chain carries TRBV20-1 and TRBJ1-2, with 7 bases lining up with TRBD1. The V gene end was trimmed by 3 bases and the J gene end by 4 bases; junction bases not matched to a gene: 8. CDR1 and CDR2 (germline): DFQATT, SNEGSKA (reference sequence). This CDR3 has 14 amino acids. This chain's CDR3 is CSASEGGPAYGYTF. CDR3 coding DNA: TGCAGTGCTAGTGAAGGGGGCCCCGCCTATGGCTACACCTTC.

The table lists this clonotype with a few counts. The rearrangement links TRBV11-3 to TRBJ2-7, with 15 bases fitting TRBD2. V dropped 3 bases and J dropped 0; count of bases not matched to a gene: 3. CDR1 and CDR2 (germline): SGHNT, YENEEA. CDR3 length: 17 residues. The CDR3 loop is CASSFRGLAGGSYEQYF. DNA for the CDR3: TGTGCCAGCAGCTTCAGGGGACTAGCGGGAGGCTCCTACGAGCAGTACTTC.

This chain joins TRBV10-3 and TRBJ1-1, with D tentatively TRBD1 (6 bases). The CDR3 loop spans 12 amino acids. Trimming took 6 bases from V and 2 from J, leaving 7 bases between them. CDR1 is ENHRY and CDR2 is SYGVKD in the germline V gene. The CDR3 DNA reads as TGTGCCATCAGACAGGGAAACACTGAAGCTTTCTTT. Its translation is CAIRQGNTEAFF.

This clonotype appeared a few times. This rearrangement joins TRBV28 to TRBJ2-7, with TRBD1 matching over 10 bases. V lost 6 bases and J lost 2; bases outside the gene matches: 7. The CDR3 length is 15 residues. The germline gives CDR1 MDHEN, CDR2 SYDVKM. This CDR3 reads CASSSGQGGPYEQYF. The CDR3 DNA is TGTGCCAGCAGCTCCGGACAGGGGGGGCCCTACGAGCAGTACTTC. Drawing the rest from reference TRBV28 and TRBJ2-7, the complete variable domain is DVKVTQSSRYLVKRTGEKVFLECVQDMDHENMFWYRQDPGLGLRLIYFSYDVKMKEKGDIPEGYSVSREKKERFSLILESASTNQTSMYLCASSSGQGGPYEQYFGPGTRLTVT.

The gene calls are TRBV7-6 and TRBJ2-1; weak D call: TRBD1 (5 bases). CDR3 length: 14 amino acids. V was shortened by 4 bases and J by 3 bases, with 10 bases between the two germline ends. Germline-derived CDR1 and CDR2 are SGHVS and FNYEAQ. Here the CDR3 reads CASSSTGYYNEQFF. The CDR3 DNA follows: TGTGCCAGCAGCTCAACAGGATACTACAATGAGCAGTTCTTC.